This TCR beta chain stems from a study of cytomegalovirus exposure and HLA in healthy donors. Study findings and constraints: Most sequenced TCRs were rare (though some public TCRs occurred in many donors). CMV antigen specificity was confirmed in vitro for a few CMV-associated chains.

Generated by immunoSEQ multiplex PCR, the TCRdb table keeps only in-frame clones and is missing some. The sample yields almost 75,000 clones, 85% seen once. Germline V lookup: CDR1 LGHNA, CDR2 YSLEER. The CDR3 length is 14 residues. After removal of 4 bases from V and 7 bases from J, the junction contained 7 bases not matched to a gene. Concerning this clone itself: The antigen remains undetermined.

Sample: PBMCs. The clonotype originates from a man aged 30-40 years in good health and CMV-seronegative. The V and J genes are TRBV4-3 and TRBJ2-1; 7 bases align to TRBD1. CDR3 nucleotides: TGCGCCAGCAGCCCAGACAGGGTGTCAAATGAGCAGTTCTTC. Residues: CASSPDRVSNEQFF.